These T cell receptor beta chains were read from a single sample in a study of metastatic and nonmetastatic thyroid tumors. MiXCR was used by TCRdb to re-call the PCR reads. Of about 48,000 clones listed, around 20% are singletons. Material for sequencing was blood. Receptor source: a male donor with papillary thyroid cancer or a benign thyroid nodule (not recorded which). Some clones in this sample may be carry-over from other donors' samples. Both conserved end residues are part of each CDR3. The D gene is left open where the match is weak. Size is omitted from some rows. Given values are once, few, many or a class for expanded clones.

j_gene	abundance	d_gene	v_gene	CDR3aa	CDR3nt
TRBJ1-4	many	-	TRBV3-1	CASSQDPGALIKLFF	TGTGCCAGCAGCCAAGATCCAGGGGCTCTGATAAAACTGTTTTTT
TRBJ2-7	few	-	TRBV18	CASSPDTGSSYEQYF	TGTGCCAGCTCACCCGACACCGGGAGCTCCTACGAGCAGTACTTC
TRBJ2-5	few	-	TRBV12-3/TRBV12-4	CASRKGGGGEETQYF	TGTGCCAGCAGAAAAGGAGGGGGGGGGGAGGAGACCCAGTACTTC
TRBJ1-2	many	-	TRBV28	CASESNYGYTF	TGTGCCAGCGAAAGCAACTATGGCTACACCTTC
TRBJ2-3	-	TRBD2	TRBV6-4	CASSYSAGVTDTQYF	TGTGCCAGCAGTTACTCAGCGGGGGTCACAGATACGCAGTATTTT
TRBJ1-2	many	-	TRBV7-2	CASSLAHRVSASDGYTF	TGTGCCAGCAGTTTAGCACACAGGGTCTCGGCTTCCGATGGCTACACCTTC
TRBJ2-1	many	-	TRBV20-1	CSARGLNNEQFF	TGCAGTGCTAGGGGACTCAACAATGAGCAGTTCTTC
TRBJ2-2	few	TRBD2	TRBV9	CASSVDSGRGTGELFF	TGTGCCAGCAGCGTAGACAGCGGGAGAGGAACCGGGGAGCTGTTTTTT
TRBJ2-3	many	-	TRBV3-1	CASSPPGGADTQYF	TGTGCCAGCAGCCCTCCCGGAGGTGCAGATACGCAGTATTTT
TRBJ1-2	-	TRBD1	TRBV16	CASSPGLGQGYGYTF	TGTGCCAGCAGCCCCGGATTAGGACAGGGCTATGGCTACACCTTC
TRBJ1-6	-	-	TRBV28	CASSLVRANSPLHF	TGTGCCAGCAGTTTAGTAAGGGCTAATTCACCCCTCCACTTT
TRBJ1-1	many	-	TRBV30	CAWRPGPLNTEAFF	TGTGCCTGGAGACCCGGACCGTTAAACACTGAAGCTTTCTTT
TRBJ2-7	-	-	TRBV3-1	CASSPSVGGIGEQYF	TGTGCCAGCAGCCCCAGCGTGGGGGGCATAGGCGAGCAGTACTTC
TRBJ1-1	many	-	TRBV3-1	CASSPLGPNTEAFF	TGTGCCAGCAGCCCTTTGGGGCCGAACACTGAAGCTTTCTTT
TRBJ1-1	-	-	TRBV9	CASNVGVAGKFYTEAFF	TGTGCCAGCAACGTAGGTGTTGCCGGGAAGTTTTACACTGAAGCTTTCTTT
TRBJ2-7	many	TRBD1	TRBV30	CAWSSGQGTYEQYF	TGTGCCTGGAGTAGTGGACAGGGGACCTACGAGCAGTACTTC
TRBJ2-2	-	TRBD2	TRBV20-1	CSARSGTSSGELFF	TGCAGTGCTAGGTCCGGGACTAGCTCCGGGGAGCTGTTTTTT
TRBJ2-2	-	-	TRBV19	CASSPWTATGELFF	TGTGCCAGTAGTCCTTGGACAGCCACCGGGGAGCTGTTTTTT
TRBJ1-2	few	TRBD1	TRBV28	CASSLRQGYGYTF	TGTGCCAGCAGCCTCCGACAGGGCTATGGCTACACCTTC
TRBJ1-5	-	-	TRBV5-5	CASSLAGTGYQPQHF	TGTGCCAGCAGCTTGGCAGGGACCGGTTATCAGCCCCAGCATTTT
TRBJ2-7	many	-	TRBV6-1	CASSLPGSYEQYF	TGTGCCAGCAGTTTACCGGGTTCCTACGAGCAGTACTTC
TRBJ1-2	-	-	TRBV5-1	CASSLTRPSQDGYTF	TGCGCCAGCAGCTTAACCCGGCCGTCTCAAGATGGCTACACCTTC
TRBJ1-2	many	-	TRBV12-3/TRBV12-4	CASSQGGVDYGYTF	TGTGCCAGCAGCCAAGGGGGGGTGGACTATGGCTACACCTTC
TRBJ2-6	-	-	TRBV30	CAWLRGSGANVLTF	TGTGCCTGGCTAAGGGGTTCTGGGGCCAACGTCCTGACTTTC
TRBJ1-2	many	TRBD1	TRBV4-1	CASSQVLRDRGIGYTF	TGCGCCAGCAGCCAAGTGCTCCGGGACAGGGGAATTGGCTACACCTTC
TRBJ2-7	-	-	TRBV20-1	CSARGGAGFYEQYF	TGCAGTGCTAGAGGAGGGGCCGGCTTCTACGAGCAGTACTTC
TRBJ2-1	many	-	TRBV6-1	CASMSRGGYNEQFF	TGTGCCAGCATGAGTAGAGGGGGTTACAATGAGCAGTTCTTC
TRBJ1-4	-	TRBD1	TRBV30	CAWGGGAGEKLFF	TGTGCCTGGGGAGGGGGCGCGGGTGAAAAACTGTTTTTT
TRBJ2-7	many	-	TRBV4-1	CASSHGGPGDEQYF	TGCGCCAGCAGCCACGGAGGGCCCGGGGACGAGCAGTACTTC
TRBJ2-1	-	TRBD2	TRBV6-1	CASRPDWLAGTEQFF	TGTGCCAGCAGACCCGATTGGCTAGCGGGAACTGAGCAGTTCTTC
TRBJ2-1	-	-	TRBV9	CASSVGGANNEQFF	TGTGCCAGCAGCGTAGGCGGGGCCAACAATGAGCAGTTCTTC
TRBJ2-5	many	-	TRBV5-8	CASSLVPGQDQETQYF	TGTGCCAGCAGCTTGGTCCCGGGACAAGATCAAGAGACCCAGTACTTC
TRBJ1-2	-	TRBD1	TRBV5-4	CASSWGRQGLNGYTF	TGTGCCAGCAGCTGGGGGCGACAGGGGCTGAATGGCTACACCTTC
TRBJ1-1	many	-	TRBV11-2	CASSFGRNTEAFF	TGTGCCAGCAGCTTTGGACGGAACACTGAAGCTTTCTTT
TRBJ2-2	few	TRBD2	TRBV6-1	CASSEARGSNTGDLFF	TGTGCCAGCAGTGAAGCGCGGGGGTCCAACACCGGGGATCTGTTTTTT
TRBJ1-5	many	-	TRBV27	CASSPGWQFGQPQHF	TGTGCCAGCAGTCCCGGTTGGCAATTTGGTCAGCCCCAGCATTTT
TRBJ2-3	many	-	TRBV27	CASSTGTDTQYF	TGTGCCAGCAGTACGGGCACAGATACGCAGTATTTT